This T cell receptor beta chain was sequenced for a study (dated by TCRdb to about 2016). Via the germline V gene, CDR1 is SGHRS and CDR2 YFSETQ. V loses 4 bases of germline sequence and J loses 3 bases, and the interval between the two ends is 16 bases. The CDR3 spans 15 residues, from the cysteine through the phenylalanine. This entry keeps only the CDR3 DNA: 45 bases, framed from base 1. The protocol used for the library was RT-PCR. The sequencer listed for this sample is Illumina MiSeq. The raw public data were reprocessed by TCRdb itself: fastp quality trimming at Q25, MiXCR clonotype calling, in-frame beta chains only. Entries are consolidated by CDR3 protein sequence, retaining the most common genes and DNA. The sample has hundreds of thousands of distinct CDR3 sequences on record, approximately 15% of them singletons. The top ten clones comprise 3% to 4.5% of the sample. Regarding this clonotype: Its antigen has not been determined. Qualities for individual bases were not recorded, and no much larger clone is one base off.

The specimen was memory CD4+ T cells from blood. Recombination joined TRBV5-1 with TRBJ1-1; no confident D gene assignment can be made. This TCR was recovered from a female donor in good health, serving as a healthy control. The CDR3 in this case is CASSPSEGVDTEAFF. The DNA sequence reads TGCGCCAGCAGCCCGTCCGAGGGAGTCGACACTGAAGCTTTCTTT.